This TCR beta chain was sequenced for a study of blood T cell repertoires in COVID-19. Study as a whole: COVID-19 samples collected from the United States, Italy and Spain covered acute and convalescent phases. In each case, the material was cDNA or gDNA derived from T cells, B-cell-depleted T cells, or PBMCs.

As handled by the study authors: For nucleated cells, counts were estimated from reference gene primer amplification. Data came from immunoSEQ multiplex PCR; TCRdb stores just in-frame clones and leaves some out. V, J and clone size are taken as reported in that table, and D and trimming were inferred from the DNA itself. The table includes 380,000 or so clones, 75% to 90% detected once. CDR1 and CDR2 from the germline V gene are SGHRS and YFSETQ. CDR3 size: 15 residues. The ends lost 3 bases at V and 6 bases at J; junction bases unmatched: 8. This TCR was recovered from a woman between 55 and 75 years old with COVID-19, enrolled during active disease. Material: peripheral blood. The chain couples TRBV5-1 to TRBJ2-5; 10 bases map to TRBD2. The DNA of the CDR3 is TGCGCCAGCAGCTCCTCAGCGGGGGGGCAACAGACCCAGTACTTC. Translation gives CASSSSAGGQQTQYF. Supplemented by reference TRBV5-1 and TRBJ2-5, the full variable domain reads KAGVTQTPRYLIKTRGQQVTLSCSPISGHRSVSWYQQTPGQGLQFLFEYFSETQRNKGNFPGRFSGRQFSNSRSEMNVSTLELGDSALYLCASSSSAGGQQTQYFGPGTRLLVL.